Presented here are 2 T cell receptor beta chains from one specimen sequenced in a study of cytomegalovirus exposure and HLA in healthy donors. PCR amplification relied on 60 Vbeta primers (plus 13 Jbeta primers). The protocol was immunoSEQ multiplex PCR, while the TCRdb copy is restricted to in-frame clones and leaves out a portion. The sample lists around 200,000 clones, 75% to 85% occurring once. Sequencing used PBMCs. The origin of the receptors is a boy under 18 in good health and CMV-seronegative.

V gene TRBV19 combines with J gene TRBJ2-1, with TRBD2 identical over 11 bases. CDR3 length equals 16 residues. The J segment lost 4 bases and the V segment lost 4 bases, leaving 6 bases of the junction unmatched. Germline V gene sequence: CDR1 LNHDA, CDR2 SQIVND (reference sequence). The CDR3 DNA is TGTGCCAGTAGTAGACTAGCGGGGCTAAGATACAATGAGCAGTTCTTC. It yields the protein CASSRLAGLRYNEQFF.

The V and J genes are TRBV18 and TRBJ2-7, with TRBD1 as a possible D gene (5 bases). The germline V gene encodes CDR1 KGHSH and CDR2 LQKENI. V dropped 1 base and J dropped 4 bases, with 14 bases sitting between them. The CDR3 length is 15 residues. CDR3 DNA sequence: TGTGCCAGCTCACCACAAGGGGTCCCTGGGTACGAGCAGTACTTC. As protein: CASSPQGVPGYEQYF.